This is a list of T cell receptor beta chains from one sample in a study of shared clonotypes between healthy human individuals. Clones were read by immunoSEQ multiplex PCR, and TCRdb kept only the in-frame ones, dropping some. The data contain about 2 million clones, 85% to 95% of them seen just once; the ten biggest clones take up roughly 1.2%. The sequenced sample was naive CD8+ T cells sorted from blood. These receptors originate from a young man in good health. The CDR3 runs from the conserved cysteine through the conserved F or W. A D gene is named only where the DNA matches it firmly. Expanded clones get a size class; other rows say once, few or many, or leave the size out.

length,D,J,V,size,DNA,CDR3
14,NA,TRBJ1-6,TRBV27,NA,TGTGCCAGCAGTTTAGCAGGCGATGGGTCACCCCTCCACTTT,CASSLAGDGSPLHF
14,NA,TRBJ2-7,TRBV5-1,NA,TGCGCCAGCAGCTTGGCCGACAGGCCCTACGAGCAGTACTTC,CASSLADRPYEQYF
15,TRBD2,TRBJ2-5,TRBV27,NA,TGTGCCAGCAGTTTATCGGGGGGGTCGGGAGAGACCCAGTACTTC,CASSLSGGSGETQYF
19,TRBD1,TRBJ1-5,TRBV11-3,NA,TGTGCCAGCAGCTTAACCCCCGACTGGGACAGGGATTCTGGTCAGCCCCAGCATTTT,CASSLTPDWDRDSGQPQHF
16,TRBD1,TRBJ2-2,TRBV7-6,NA,TGTGCCAGCAGCTTCTACCGACAGGGGGCGAACGGGGAGCTGTTTTTT,CASSFYRQGANGELFF
17,TRBD2,TRBJ2-5,TRBV4-2,NA,TGTGCCAGCAGCCAAGATCCGGGACTAGCGGGCCAAGAGACCCAGTACTTC,CASSQDPGLAGQETQYF
10,NA,TRBJ2-3,TRBV30,NA,TGTGCCTGGATGGCGGATACGCAGTATTTT,CAWMADTQYF
14,NA,TRBJ2-6,TRBV23-1,NA,TGCGCCAGCAGGGGATGGAGTGGGGCCAACGTCCTGACTTTC,CASRGWSGANVLTF
13,NA,TRBJ2-7,TRBV11-2,once,TGTGCCAGCAGCGAGGACAGTCCCTACGAGCAGTACTTC,CASSEDSPYEQYF
14,NA,TRBJ2-7,TRBV30,NA,TGTGCCTGGAGTGTACACCCAAGCTCCTACGAGCAGTACTTC,CAWSVHPSSYEQYF
11,NA,TRBJ1-1,TRBV13,NA,TGTGCCAGCAGAGAGAACACTGAAGCTTTCTTT,CASRENTEAFF
14,NA,TRBJ1-6,TRBV27,NA,TGTGCCAGCACTCTTGGCGGACCGGATTCACCCCTCCACTTT,CASTLGGPDSPLHF
15,TRBD2,TRBJ2-5,TRBV4-1,NA,TGCGCCAGCAGCCAAGATGTCGGGGGGGCAGAGACCCAGTACTTC,CASSQDVGGAETQYF
16,TRBD2,TRBJ2-5,TRBV6-6,NA,TGTGCCAGCAGTTACGGAGCGGGGGCCCCGTGGGAGACCCAGTACTTC,CASSYGAGAPWETQYF
12,NA,TRBJ2-1,TRBV6-4,NA,TGTGCCAGCAGTGAGACTGGCGATGAGCAGTTCTTC,CASSETGDEQFF
14,NA,TRBJ2-7,TRBV19,NA,TGTGCCAGTAGTTCATCAGCAGGGGTCTACGAGCAGTACTTC,CASSSSAGVYEQYF
16,TRBD2,TRBJ2-1,TRBV27,NA,TGTGCCAGCAGCCCGCTCGGGACTAGCGGGTACAATGAGCAGTTCTTC,CASSPLGTSGYNEQFF
16,TRBD1,TRBJ2-5,TRBV5-1,NA,TGCGCCAGCAGCCCCGGGGGGACAGGGCCTCAAGAGACCCAGTACTTC,CASSPGGTGPQETQYF
14,TRBD1,TRBJ1-1,TRBV7-9,NA,TGTGCCAGCAGCTCCCACAGGGGAGACACTGAAGCTTTCTTT,CASSSHRGDTEAFF
14,TRBD1,TRBJ1-1,TRBV6-6,NA,TGTGCCAGCAGTCCAGGGGGCGAGGACACTGAAGCTTTCTTT,CASSPGGEDTEAFF
12,NA,TRBJ1-1,TRBV11-2,few,TGTGCCAGCAGCTTAGTAGGGACTGAAGCTTTCTTT,CASSLVGTEAFF
16,TRBD1,TRBJ2-7,TRBV27,NA,TGTGCCAGCAGTTTAACATGGGACAGGGCACTCTACGAGCAGTACTTC,CASSLTWDRALYEQYF
14,NA,TRBJ1-1,TRBV10-1,NA,TGCGCCAGCAGTGACGGGGGCTCGGGCACTGAAGCTTTCTTT,CASSDGGSGTEAFF
15,TRBD1,TRBJ2-7,TRBV9,NA,TGTGCCGGCAGCGTGGGACAGGGGCTTACCTACGAGCAGTACTTC,CAGSVGQGLTYEQYF
15,TRBD2,TRBJ2-5,TRBV11-2,NA,TGTGCCAGCAGCTTCCGGGCCCCGGGGGGGGAGACCCAGTACTTC,CASSFRAPGGETQYF
15,NA,TRBJ2-1,TRBV4-1,NA,TGCGCCAGCAGCCAAGGACTAGTTCTCAACAATGAGCAGTTCTTC,CASSQGLVLNNEQFF
15,NA,TRBJ2-6,TRBV9,few,TGTGCCAGCAGCGTAGGGGGCTCTGGGGCCAACGTCCTGACTTTC,CASSVGGSGANVLTF
12,NA,TRBJ1-5,TRBV7-9,NA,TGTGCCAGCAGCGTTTTTAATCAGCCCCAGCATTTT,CASSVFNQPQHF
14,NA,TRBJ2-5,TRBV27,once,TGTGCCAGCAGTGAACGGGGGGCGCAAGAGACCCAGTACTTC,CASSERGAQETQYF
15,TRBD1,TRBJ2-2,TRBV7-9,NA,TGTGCCAGCAGCTTAGGGACAGGGATTACCGGGGAGCTGTTTTTT,CASSLGTGITGELFF
17,NA,TRBJ1-5,TRBV27,NA,TGTGCCAGCAGTTCACACCCGGGGGCGGGTGGCAATCAGCCCCAGCATTTT,CASSSHPGAGGNQPQHF
16,TRBD2,TRBJ2-2,TRBV2,once,TGTGCCAGCAGTGAAGGTCAGCGGGGTAGCACCGGGGAGCTGTTTTTT,CASSEGQRGSTGELFF
11,NA,TRBJ2-1,TRBV27,NA,TGTGCCAGCGTTGTCGGTGATGAGCAGTTCTTC,CASVVGDEQFF
14,NA,TRBJ2-7,TRBV10-2,NA,TGCGCCAGCAGTGAATTAGGCAGCTCCTACGAGCAGTACTTC,CASSELGSSYEQYF
14,TRBD2,TRBJ2-5,TRBV19,NA,TGTGCCAGTAGTATAGACGGGGGGGACGAGACCCAGTACTTC,CASSIDGGDETQYF
12,NA,TRBJ2-1,TRBV5-1,NA,TGCGCCAGCAGCTCCGTCGGCAATGAGCAGTTCTTC,CASSSVGNEQFF
12,NA,TRBJ1-1,TRBV5-6,NA,TGTGCCAGCAGCATAGATAACACTGAAGCTTTCTTT,CASSIDNTEAFF
15,TRBD2,TRBJ2-1,TRBV27,NA,TGTGCCAGCGGCCCGGGACTAGGGTTTTACAATGAGCAGTTCTTC,CASGPGLGFYNEQFF
13,NA,TRBJ2-7,TRBV19,few,TGTGCCAGTTCGGCGGGTACCACCTACGAGCAGTACTTC,CASSAGTTYEQYF